Following are 17 T cell receptor beta chains from one sample sequenced in a study of Graves' ophthalmopathy and Graves' hyperthyroidism. Amplification of TCR beta CDR3 regions used RNA transcripts. RT-PCR in the first round used HTBI primers; a second-round multiplex PCR followed. TCRdb recomputed calls from the multiplex PCR reads with MiXCR, one row per CDR3 protein. Among about 590,000 distinct CDR3 sequences listed, 35% to 40% were seen once. Sequencing was carried out using peripheral blood or thyroid tissue (not recorded which). Receptor source: an adult man with Graves' hyperthyroidism.

In this sample, this clonotype turned up many times. The rearrangement links TRBV20-1 to TRBJ1-5, with D perhaps matching TRBD1 (5 bases). The CDR3 is 14 amino acids. Trimming shortened V by 3 bases and J by 4 bases, and 13 bases separated the two germline ends. Germline CDR1 is DFQATT and CDR2 is SNEGSKA (reference sequence). The CDR3 protein is CSASRQSQNQPQHF. CDR3 DNA: TGCAGTGCTAGTCGACAGAGTCAAAATCAGCCCCAGCATTTT.

This clonotype was seen many times. The J gene is TRBJ2-5, the V gene TRBV9; D gene uncertain. Germline loops: CDR1 SGDLS, CDR2 YYNGEE. The V end was cut by 4 bases, the J end by 3 bases, with 13 bases between. CDR3 length: 14 residues. The CDR3 DNA follows: TGTGCCAGCAGCTTCGGGCTAACAAAAGAGACCCAGTACTTC. This sequence encodes CASSFGLTKETQYF.

This clonotype occurred many times. V is TRBV28 and J is TRBJ1-2; the D is unclear. The germline V and J ends were trimmed by 7 bases and 8 bases, with 20 bases remaining between them. Germline lookup yields CDR1 MDHEN and CDR2 SYDVKM. The CDR3 runs 14 residues. The CDR3, as DNA: TGTGCCAGCACCCGGGTGGGCTTACTATGGGGCTACACCTTC. Translation gives CASTRVGLLWGYTF.

Concerning this clonotype: A clone one base away is much larger, so this may be a read error. This chain links TRBV5-1 with TRBJ1-2; D call uncertain. Trimming took 4 bases from V and 0 from J, leaving 7 bases between them. The germline gives CDR1 SGHRS, CDR2 YFSETQ. The CDR3 spans 13 residues. DNA of the CDR3: TGCGCCAGCAGCATGAGACCTAACTATGGCTACACCTTC. Protein: CASSMRPNYGYTF.

This clonotype was seen repeatedly, ten times or more. The chain recombines TRBV29-1 with TRBJ1-1; possible D gene TRBD1, 5 bases. The CDR3 runs 12 residues. Germline lookup yields CDR1 SQVTM and CDR2 ANQGSEA. Trimming stripped 4 bases from V and 4 bases from J, with 10 bases between. CDR3 DNA sequence: TGCAGCGTTGGGGGGGGGAGCACTGAAGCTTTCTTT. Translation gives CSVGGGSTEAFF.

The chain couples TRBV5-5 to TRBJ1-2; no clear D gene. Germline CDR1 reads SGHKS; CDR2 reads YYEKEE (reference sequence). The CDR3 is 15 amino acids. Deletions cut 2 bases from V and 4 bases from J, with 15 bases between. The CDR3 DNA is TGTGCCAGCAGCTTCTCGTCGGAGGGAGGCTATGGCTACACCTTC. Residues: CASSFSSEGGYGYTF.

This clonotype was counted many times. This chain connects TRBV7-9 to TRBJ2-7; 8 bases agree with TRBD1. From germline, CDR1 is SEHNR and CDR2 FQNEAQ (reference sequence). This CDR3 has 17 amino acids. The junction had 13 bases not matched to a gene; V was cut back by 4 bases and J by 2 bases. The CDR3 sequence: CASSSLTGQGYTYEQYF. CDR3 nucleotide sequence: TGTGCCAGCAGCTCCCTAACCGGACAGGGATATACCTACGAGCAGTACTTC.

This chain links TRBV29-1 with TRBJ2-7; D not resolved. Deletions cut 8 bases from V and 2 bases from J, with 13 bases between. Germline CDR1 is SQVTM and CDR2 is ANQGSEA. CDR3 size: 12 residues. CDR3 loop: CSLNGLTYEQYF. The CDR3 nucleotides read TGCAGCTTGAACGGCCTAACCTACGAGCAGTACTTC.

The V and J genes are TRBV28 and TRBJ2-5, with TRBD2 as a possible D gene (5 bases). The CDR3 consists of 15 residues. The germline CDR1 and CDR2 sequences are MDHEN and SYDVKM. With 5 bases removed from V and 5 bases from J, the gap between germline ends came to 18 bases. The CDR3 coding sequence is TGTGCCAGCAGTGCCCCCATCGGGGTGGAGGAGACCCAGTACTTC. Translated, it gives CASSAPIGVEETQYF.

Comment on this clonotype: Possible read error: a much larger clone is one base away. This chain joins TRBV4-1 and TRBJ2-5, with no clear D. This CDR3 contains 13 residues. Germline CDR1 reads MGHRA; CDR2 reads YSYEKL. Trimming took off 1 base at V and 4 bases at J, with 7 bases between the two ends. The CDR3: CASSQALRETQYF. In nucleotides, the CDR3 is TGCGCCAGCAGCCAAGCTCTTCGAGAGACCCAGTACTTC.

The V gene is TRBV10-3, the J gene TRBJ1-5; no clear D gene. Per the germline V gene, CDR1 is ENHRY and CDR2 is SYGVKD. The CDR3 contains 13 residues. The V gene lost 3 bases and the J gene lost 9 bases, with 12 bases spanning the gap. The CDR3 is CAISDGSDGPQHF. CDR3 in DNA: TGTGCCATCAGTGACGGGAGCGATGGGCCCCAGCATTTT.

This clonotype was recorded at least ten times. The CDR3 DNA follows: TGTGCCAGCAGCGTAGAGGACAGCCTGTACGAGCAGTACTTC. Translating it yields CASSVEDSLYEQYF. The V call is TRBV9, the J call TRBJ2-7; D may be TRBD1 (6 bases). The CDR3 extends over 14 amino acids. CDR1 is SGDLS, CDR2 YYNGEE, per germline. The V gene lost 0 bases and the J gene lost 4 bases, with 11 bases spanning the gap.

The chain links TRBV12-3 or TRBV12-4 to TRBJ2-7; no reliable D call. This CDR3 has 15 residues. V lost 6 bases and J 4 bases, leaving 19 bases between the germline ends. CDR3 sequence: CASSQTPAIGYEQYF. The CDR3, as DNA: TGTGCCAGCAGCCAGACCCCAGCTATAGGTTACGAGCAGTACTTC.

This clonotype was counted many times. This chain uses TRBV13 with TRBJ1-1; 7 bases match TRBD1. Germline assignment: CDR1 PRHDT and CDR2 FYEKMQ (reference sequence). This CDR3 has 14 residues. The junction had 4 bases not matched to a gene; V was cut back by 2 bases and J by 4 bases. DNA for the CDR3: TGTGCCAGCAGCTTATCCGACAGGGCCACTGAAGCTTTCTTT. Encoded protein: CASSLSDRATEAFF.

The J gene is TRBJ2-5, the V gene TRBV20-1, with D possibly TRBD2 on 6 matching bases. V lost 6 bases to trimming and J lost 3 bases, with 14 bases between them. The CDR3 runs to 13 residues. Germline V gives CDR1 DFQATT, CDR2 SNEGSKA (reference sequence). The CDR3 DNA follows: TGCAGTGCCCCGGGACTTGCAGAAGAGACCCAGTACTTC. Protein: CSAPGLAEETQYF.

In this sample, this clonotype turned up a few times. This chain uses TRBV4-2 with TRBJ1-1; perhaps TRBD1 as D (5 bases). The V gene's germline CDR1 is LGHNA and CDR2 YNFKEQ. The V end was cut by 0 bases, the J end by 0 bases, with 8 bases between. The CDR3 runs 15 residues. Here the CDR3 reads CASSQDWGMNTEAFF. In DNA, the CDR3 is TGTGCCAGCAGCCAAGATTGGGGGATGAACACTGAAGCTTTCTTT.

The genes are TRBV15 and TRBJ2-2; D may match TRBD1 or TRBD2 (5 bases each). The V and J ends lost 0 bases and 4 bases respectively, with 15 bases between them. Germline CDR1 is LNHNV and CDR2 is YYDKDF (reference sequence). This CDR3 is built from 17 residues. The CDR3 spells CATSRDRDLQLTGELFF. The CDR3 bases are TGTGCCACCAGCAGAGATCGGGACCTCCAGCTCACCGGGGAGCTGTTTTTT.